This T cell receptor beta chain was profiled in a study of blood T cell repertoires in COVID-19. About the study: The United States, Italy and Spain were the sources of the acute and convalescent COVID-19 samples. T cells, B-cell-depleted T cells, or PBMCs provided the cDNA or gDNA that served as material.

Authors' data handling: Nucleated cell number was recorded as an estimate derived from reference gene primer amplification. This table comes from immunoSEQ multiplex PCR, and its TCRdb copy is limited to in-frame clones, with some not included. V and J calls and clone size follow that table, whereas D and trimming were derived from the DNA. Of fewer than 350,000 clones in the sample, around 90% were seen once. The age range of participants was about 18 to 95 years, with residence in more than 20 US areas. Germline CDR1 is SGHTA and CDR2 is FQGNSA. Trimming cost V 6 bases and J 9 bases, with 15 bases left between them. The CDR3 is 13 residues long.

The V and J genes are TRBV7-2 and TRBJ2-1; D not resolved. This receptor was identified in a woman aged 40 to 50 who had recovered from COVID-19. Input material: PBMCs or T cells enriched from blood (not recorded which). The CDR3 protein is CASRLTLGPEQFF. The CDR3 DNA is TGTGCCAGCAGATTAACCCTTGGGCCTGAGCAGTTCTTC.